These 26 T cell receptor beta chains share one sample of origin, sequenced in a study of blood T cells in healthy people across ages. With a J-beta primer mix and a sample-barcoded 5' primer, a second PCR ran about 7 to 12 cycles. TCRdb re-analysed the 5' RACE reads in MiXCR, keeping a single row per CDR3 protein. The profile shows 720,000 or so distinct CDR3 sequences, approximately 40% of them singletons. The sequenced sample consisted of blood. The receptors originated from a man older than 75 in good health.

This chain uses TRBV9 with TRBJ2-1, with D perhaps TRBD2 (6 bases). This CDR3 has 16 amino acids. Trimming left V 0 bases short and J 4 bases short, with 14 bases between. Per germline, CDR1 SGDLS and CDR2 YYNGEE. CDR3 sequence: CASSVDSGDGYNEQFF. The CDR3 DNA sequence: TGTGCCAGCAGCGTAGACTCGGGGGACGGTTACAATGAGCAGTTCTTC.

The chain links TRBV6-6 to TRBJ2-5; TRBD1 matches 7 bases. Germline V gives CDR1 MNHNY, CDR2 SVGAGI (reference sequence). The CDR3 runs 13 residues. Trimming cost V 2 bases and J 11 bases; bases outside gene matches: 8. CDR3 amino acids: CASSYRGLNEQYF. In nucleotides, the CDR3 is TGTGCCAGCAGTTACAGGGGGCTCAATGAGCAGTACTTC.

This clonotype was observed once. CDR3 sequence (DNA): TGTGCCAGCAGCCAAGGGACCCGGGAGAGGGGCAATGAGCAGTTCTTC. Protein: CASSQGTRERGNEQFF. The chain employs TRBV4-2 and TRBJ2-1; D perhaps matches TRBD2 (6 bases). Germline CDR1 reads LGHNA; CDR2 reads YNFKEQ. Trimming pared 1 base from V and 6 bases from J, leaving 16 bases between. The CDR3 consists of 16 residues.

The sample holds one count of this clonotype. The J gene is TRBJ2-1, the V gene TRBV5-1, with 9 positions matching TRBD1. CDR1 SGHRS and CDR2 YFSETQ come from the germline V gene. The CDR3 has 14 residues. V was pared by 4 bases and J by 10 bases, with 9 bases of the junction left unmatched. The CDR3 coding sequence is TGCGCCAGCAGCCCTGACAGGGGGTCCTACGAGCAGTTCTTC. It encodes CASSPDRGSYEQFF. Complete variable domain (other parts from reference TRBV5-1 and TRBJ2-1): KAGVTQTPRYLIKTRGQQVTLSCSPISGHRSVSWYQQTPGQGLQFLFEYFSETQRNKGNFPGRFSGRQFSNSRSEMNVSTLELGDSALYLCASSPDRGSYEQFFGPGTRLTVL.

This clonotype was observed a few times. The chain joins TRBV6-2 or TRBV6-3 to TRBJ2-1, with D possibly TRBD1 on 6 matching bases. V was cut by 6 bases and J by 3 bases, with 21 bases left in between. This CDR3 region has 17 residues. Per germline, CDR1 MNHEY and CDR2 SVGEGT. The CDR3 protein is CASRAWVGTSLYNEQFF. The CDR3 bases are TGTGCCAGCAGGGCCTGGGTAGGGACATCCCTCTACAATGAGCAGTTCTTC.

This clonotype came up a few times. The chain is built from TRBV11-2 and TRBJ2-6; D possibly corresponds to TRBD2 (5 bases). Germline V gene lookup returns CDR1 SGHAT and CDR2 FQNNGV. The CDR3 has 16 residues. The V end lost 0 bases, the J end lost 2 bases, and 8 bases lay between the germline ends. CDR3 sequence reads: CASSLDTGAGANVLTF. DNA of the CDR3: TGTGCCAGCAGCTTAGATACCGGGGCTGGGGCCAACGTCCTGACTTTC.

This clonotype was observed a handful of times. This chain links TRBV11-3 with TRBJ2-3; D is possibly TRBD1 (6 bases). The germline CDR1 and CDR2 sequences are SGHNT and YENEEA. CDR3 size: 14 residues. V lost 5 bases and J lost 3, with 12 bases in between. Here the CDR3 DNA reads TGTGCCAGCAGCGTTTCTAGGGGGACAGATACGCAGTATTTT. Translated: CASSVSRGTDTQYF.

The gene calls are TRBV5-1 and TRBJ2-5; 9 bases line up with TRBD2. The ends lost 0 bases at V and 3 bases at J; junction bases unmatched: 3. There are 15 residues in the CDR3. Germline-derived CDR1 and CDR2 are SGHRS and YFSETQ. In DNA, the CDR3 is TGCGCCAGCAGCTTGGTAGCGGGGGAGGAAGAGACCCAGTACTTC. This sequence encodes CASSLVAGEEETQYF. Complete variable domain (other parts from reference TRBV5-1 and TRBJ2-5): KAGVTQTPRYLIKTRGQQVTLSCSPISGHRSVSWYQQTPGQGLQFLFEYFSETQRNKGNFPGRFSGRQFSNSRSEMNVSTLELGDSALYLCASSLVAGEEETQYFGPGTRLLVL.

This chain joins TRBV20-1 and TRBJ2-5, with D possibly matching TRBD2 (6 bases). Germline CDR1 and CDR2: DFQATT and SNEGSKA (reference sequence). The CDR3 is 15 amino acids. V was pared by 5 bases and J by 5 bases, with 21 bases between. The CDR3 coding sequence is TGCAGTGCTTCCGAATCTAGCGAGCCAAGGGAGACCCAGTACTTC. Translating gives CSASESSEPRETQYF.

This chain joins TRBV6-2 or TRBV6-3 and TRBJ2-5; no reliable D call. Near its end, the DNA agrees better with TRBJ2-7, so the J call may be wrong. The CDR3 length is 13 residues. Germline assignment: CDR1 MNHEY and CDR2 SVGEGT. In nucleotides, the CDR3 is TGTGCCAGCACCCGCGTCAGTACCTACGAGCAGTACTTC. As protein: CASTRVSTYEQYF.

The chain joins TRBV5-5 to TRBJ2-5; D tentatively reads TRBD1 or TRBD2 (5 bases each). The CDR3 length is 15 residues. V was pared by 1 base and J by 0 bases, with 10 bases between. The germline V gene encodes CDR1 SGHKS and CDR2 YYEKEE (reference sequence). The CDR3 DNA reads as TGTGCCAGCAGCTTGCAGGGACGCAACCAAGAGACCCAGTACTTC. Its translation is CASSLQGRNQETQYF. Filled out from reference TRBV5-5 and TRBJ2-5, the complete variable domain reads DAGVTQSPTHLIKTRGQQVTLRCSPISGHKSVSWYQQVLGQGPQFIFQYYEKEERGRGNFPDRFSARQFPNYSSELNVNALLLGDSALYLCASSLQGRNQETQYFGPGTRLLVL.

DNA of the CDR3: TGTGCCACCAGTGACAGGGGGCGGCGGGAGACCCAGTACTTC. Translation: CATSDRGRRETQYF. The chain recombines TRBV24-1 with TRBJ2-5, with 8 bases fitting TRBD1. The trim removed 4 bases at V and 5 bases at J, leaving 5 bases unmatched. The CDR3 totals 14 residues. Germline V CDR1 and CDR2: KGHDR, SFDVKD.

The chain links TRBV20-1 to TRBJ2-3; D ambiguous. The CDR3 spans 12 residues. V gave up 6 bases and J gave up 4 bases, with 11 bases separating them. Per the germline V gene, CDR1 is DFQATT and CDR2 is SNEGSKA (reference sequence). CDR3 residues: CSAQTGPDTQYF. The DNA for the CDR3 is TGCAGTGCCCAAACGGGTCCAGATACGCAGTATTTT.

The rearrangement links TRBV7-2 to TRBJ2-7; D not resolved. The CDR3 is 14 amino acids. Trimming took off 2 bases at V and 3 bases at J, with 11 bases between the two ends. Germline V gene lookup returns CDR1 SGHTA and CDR2 FQGNSA. CDR3 sequence (DNA): TGTGCCAGCAGCTTAAGTCCGGCCCGCTACGAGCAGTACTTC. It yields the protein CASSLSPARYEQYF.

The rearrangement links TRBV27 to TRBJ2-3; 8 nucleotides match TRBD2. The CDR3 has 15 amino acids. The germline CDR1 and CDR2 sequences are MNHEY and SMNVEV (reference sequence). The junction had 6 bases not matched to a gene; V was cut back by 5 bases and J by 2 bases. CDR3 nucleotide sequence: TGTGCCAGCAGTGAAATAGCGGGGAACACAGATACGCAGTATTTT. Amino acids: CASSEIAGNTDTQYF.

This clonotype has just a few counts. The chain combines TRBV12-3 or TRBV12-4 with TRBJ2-5, with TRBD2 as a possible D gene (5 bases). The CDR3 length is 13 residues. V lost 0 bases to trimming and J lost 4 bases, with 6 bases between them. The CDR3 coding sequence is TGTGCCAGCAGTTTAGCGGCGGGAGAGACCCAGTACTTC. This codes for CASSLAAGETQYF.

This clonotype turned up a few times. V is TRBV4-2 and J is TRBJ2-3; no clear D. V lost 1 base to trimming and J lost 0 bases, with 11 bases between them. Germline V gives CDR1 LGHNA, CDR2 YNFKEQ. This CDR3 has 16 residues. CDR3 coding DNA: TGTGCCAGCAGCCAAGCGGCGCGGTCGAGCACAGATACGCAGTATTTT. It yields the protein CASSQAARSSTDTQYF.

In the case of this clonotype: This may come from a read error, since a much larger clone is one base off. The CDR3 is CASRLEGSNYEQYF. For the CDR3, the DNA is TGTGCCAGCAGGTTGGAGGGGTCGAACTACGAGCAGTACTTC. The chain links TRBV12-3 or TRBV12-4 to TRBJ2-5; TRBD2 might be the D (6 bases). The DNA end lines up better with TRBJ2-7; the J call may be wrong. CDR3 length: 14 amino acids.

This clonotype was detected only a few times. The V and J genes are TRBV20-1 and TRBJ2-7; D is unclear. Deletions cut 0 bases from V and 2 bases from J, with 8 bases between. There are 13 residues in the CDR3. In germline, CDR1 is DFQATT, CDR2 SNEGSKA (reference sequence). CDR3 nucleotides: TGCAGTGCTAGAGAGCCTGGAACCTACGAGCAGTACTTC. The encoded protein is CSAREPGTYEQYF.

This clonotype was recorded at least ten times. The rearrangement joins TRBV15 to TRBJ1-4; maybe TRBD1 (5 bases). CDR1 is LNHNV and CDR2 is YYDKDF in the germline V gene (reference sequence). This CDR3 spans 13 amino acids. The V end lost 3 bases, the J end lost 5 bases, and 7 bases lay between the germline ends. The CDR3 nucleotides read TGTGCCACCAGCAGGGGACTAAATGAAAAACTGTTTTTT. Residues: CATSRGLNEKLFF.

The chain employs TRBV7-2 and TRBJ1-5; no reliable D call. Trimming left V 5 bases short and J 1 base short, with 9 bases between. The germline CDR1 and CDR2 sequences are SGHTA and FQGNSA. CDR3 size: 14 residues. The CDR3 loop reads CASSPSGSNQPQHF. The CDR3 coding sequence is TGTGCCAGCAGCCCGTCGGGCAGCAATCAGCCCCAGCATTTT.

The CDR3, as DNA: TGTGCCAGCAGCCCTAACAGAGGTCTCCTCCTAGCTAACTATGGCTACACCTTC. Translated: CASSPNRGLLLANYGYTF. This chain uses TRBV7-2 with TRBJ1-2; D not certain. Trimming cost V 5 bases and J 0 bases, with 22 bases left between them. The CDR3 covers 18 residues. Germline assignment: CDR1 SGHTA and CDR2 FQGNSA.

A few counts support this clonotype. The rearrangement joins TRBV11-2 to TRBJ2-2; D gene ambiguous. Germline lookup yields CDR1 SGHAT and CDR2 FQNNGV. Between the trimmed V and J ends, which lost 1 base and 5 bases, there was a span of 8 bases. CDR3 size: 14 residues. The CDR3 nucleotides read TGTGCCAGCAGCTTAGCCAGGAAAACCGGGGAGCTGTTTTTT. It translates to CASSLARKTGELFF.

This clonotype has a handful of counts. The CDR3 bases are TGTGCCAGCAAAGTAAGACAGGGTTTAAGATCCCACGAGCAGTACTTC. It is translated as CASKVRQGLRSHEQYF. J is TRBJ2-7 and V is TRBV2; 7 bases map to TRBD1. Trimming took 7 bases from V and 5 from J; bases not matched to a gene: 17. CDR1 is SNHLY and CDR2 is FYNNEI in the germline V gene. This CDR3 has 16 amino acids.

The chain is built from TRBV29-1 and TRBJ2-3; D unclear. CDR3 size: 13 residues. Per germline, CDR1 SQVTM and CDR2 ANQGSEA. The V end was cut by 5 bases, the J end by 6 bases, with 15 bases between. This CDR3 reads CSVRFLVADTQYF. The CDR3 coding sequence is TGCAGCGTTCGGTTTCTGGTGGCGGATACGCAGTATTTT.

This clonotype showed up just once. The V and J genes are TRBV20-1 and TRBJ2-6, with D tentatively TRBD2 (5 bases). Germline V gene lookup returns CDR1 DFQATT and CDR2 SNEGSKA (reference sequence). This CDR3 region has 14 residues. V dropped 6 bases and J dropped 4 bases, with 13 bases sitting between them. The CDR3 DNA sequence: TGCAGTGCCCAGGAGGCGACCGGGGCCAACGTCCTGACTTTC. This translates into CSAQEATGANVLTF.